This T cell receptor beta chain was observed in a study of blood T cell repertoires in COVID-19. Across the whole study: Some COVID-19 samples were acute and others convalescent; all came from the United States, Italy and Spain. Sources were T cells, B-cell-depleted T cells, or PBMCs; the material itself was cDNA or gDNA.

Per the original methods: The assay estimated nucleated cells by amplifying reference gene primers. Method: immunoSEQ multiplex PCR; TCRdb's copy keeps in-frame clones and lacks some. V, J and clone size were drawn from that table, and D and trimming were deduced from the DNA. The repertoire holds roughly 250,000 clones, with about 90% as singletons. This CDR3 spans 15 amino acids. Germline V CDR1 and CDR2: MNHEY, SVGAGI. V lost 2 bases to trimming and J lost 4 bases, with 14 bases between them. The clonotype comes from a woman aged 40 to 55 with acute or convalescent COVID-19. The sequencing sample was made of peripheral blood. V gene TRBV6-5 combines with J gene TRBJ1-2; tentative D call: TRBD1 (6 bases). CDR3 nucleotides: TGTGCCAGCAGTTACGAAGACAGGCCACTCTATGGCTACACCTTC. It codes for CASSYEDRPLYGYTF.